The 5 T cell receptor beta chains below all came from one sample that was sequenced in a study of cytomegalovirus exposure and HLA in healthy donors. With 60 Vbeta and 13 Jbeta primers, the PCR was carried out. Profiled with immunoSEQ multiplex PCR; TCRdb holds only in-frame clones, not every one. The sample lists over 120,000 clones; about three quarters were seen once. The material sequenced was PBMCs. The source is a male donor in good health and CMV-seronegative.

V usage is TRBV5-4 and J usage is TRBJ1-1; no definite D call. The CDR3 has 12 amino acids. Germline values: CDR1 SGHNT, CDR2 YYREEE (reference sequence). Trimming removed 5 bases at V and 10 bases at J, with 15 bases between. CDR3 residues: CASSFDWAGAFF. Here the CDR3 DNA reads TGTGCCAGCAGTTTTGATTGGGCGGGAGCTTTCTTT.

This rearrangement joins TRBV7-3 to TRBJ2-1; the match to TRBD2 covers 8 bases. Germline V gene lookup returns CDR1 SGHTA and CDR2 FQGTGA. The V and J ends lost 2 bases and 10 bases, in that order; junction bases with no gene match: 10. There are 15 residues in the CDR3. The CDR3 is CASSLGSGGISEQFF. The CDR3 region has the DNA TGTGCCAGCAGCTTAGGCTCGGGGGGGATCTCGGAGCAGTTCTTC.

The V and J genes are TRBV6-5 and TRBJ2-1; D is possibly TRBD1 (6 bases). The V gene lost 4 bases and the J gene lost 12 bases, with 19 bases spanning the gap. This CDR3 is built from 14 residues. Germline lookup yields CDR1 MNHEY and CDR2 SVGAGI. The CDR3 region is CASSLRALQGWQFF. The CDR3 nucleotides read TGTGCCAGCAGTTTAAGGGCATTACAGGGATGGCAGTTCTTC.

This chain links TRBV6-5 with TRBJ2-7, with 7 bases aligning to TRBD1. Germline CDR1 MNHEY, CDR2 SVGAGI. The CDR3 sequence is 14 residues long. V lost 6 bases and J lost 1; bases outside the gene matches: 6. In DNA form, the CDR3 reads TGTGCCAGCAGAATGGCAGGGGGTTCCTACGAGCAGTACTTC. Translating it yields CASRMAGGSYEQYF.

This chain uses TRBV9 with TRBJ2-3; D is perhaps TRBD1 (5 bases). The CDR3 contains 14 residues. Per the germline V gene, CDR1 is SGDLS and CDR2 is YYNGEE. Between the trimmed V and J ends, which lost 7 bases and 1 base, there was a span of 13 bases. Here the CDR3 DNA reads TGTGCCAGCCAGCAGGGTGGGGGCACAGATACGCAGTATTTT. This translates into CASQQGGGTDTQYF.